The 8 T cell receptor beta chains listed next were all sequenced from one sample in a study of cytomegalovirus exposure and HLA in healthy donors. Use of 60 Vbeta and 13 Jbeta primers characterized the PCR. The data were produced by immunoSEQ multiplex PCR, yet TCRdb's version contains in-frame clones alone and is incomplete. This table has approximately 190,000 clones, more than 70% appearing once. The material sequenced was PBMCs. Source of these receptors: a man aged 40-49 years in good health and CMV-seropositive.

This clone was found a few times. This CDR3 is also generated by other DNA sequences in the sample. The chain is built from TRBV11-2 and TRBJ1-5; D is uncertain. CDR3 size: 14 residues. The ends were cut back, 3 bases at V and 3 bases at J, with 9 bases in the middle. Germline CDR1 SGHAT, CDR2 FQNNGV. The CDR3 DNA is TGTGCCAGCAGCTTTTCGAGTTCCAATCAGCCCCAGCATTTT. Translation: CASSFSSSNQPQHF.

In this sample, this clone turned up a few times. The rearrangement joins TRBV27 to TRBJ1-5; no firm D call. The CDR3 covers 12 residues. Per the germline V gene, CDR1 is MNHEY and CDR2 is SMNVEV (reference sequence). Trimming took off 5 bases at V and 5 bases at J, with 7 bases between the two ends. The CDR3 sequence is CASSPGDQPQHF. Written as DNA, the CDR3 is TGTGCCAGCAGTCCCGGGGATCAGCCCCAGCATTTT.

The gene calls are TRBV7-9 and TRBJ1-2, with TRBD1 identical over 8 bases. The trim removed 0 bases at V and 6 bases at J, leaving 9 bases unmatched. The CDR3 has 16 residues. The germline V gene has CDR1 SEHNR and CDR2 FQNEAQ (reference sequence). The CDR3 protein is CASSLAENRGGNGYTF. The CDR3 DNA reads as TGTGCCAGCAGCTTAGCGGAGAACAGGGGGGGGAATGGCTACACCTTC.

The chain uses TRBV27 and TRBJ2-2, with 7 bases fitting TRBD1. This CDR3 contains 15 residues. The V and J ends lost 10 bases and 0 bases, in that order; junction bases with no gene match: 8. The germline CDR1 and CDR2 sequences are MNHEY and SMNVEV (reference sequence). The CDR3 DNA sequence: TGTGCCATCCGAACAGGGACAGCGAACACCGGGGAGCTGTTTTTT. It translates to CAIRTGTANTGELFF.

This clone was picked up a small number of times. This chain links TRBV28 with TRBJ1-4, with D perhaps TRBD1 (5 bases). This CDR3 is 15 amino acids long. The V and J ends lost 5 bases and 5 bases respectively, with 15 bases between them. Germline CDR1 and CDR2: MDHEN and SYDVKM. CDR3 region: CASSHGGDDNEKLFF. CDR3 nucleotides: TGTGCCAGCAGTCACGGGGGGGATGACAATGAAAAACTGTTTTTT.

This chain connects TRBV7-2 to TRBJ2-1; TRBD2 agrees at 8 bases. In germline, CDR1 is SGHTA, CDR2 FQGNSA. V was clipped by 5 bases and J by 4 bases; unmatched bases: 7. This CDR3 contains 15 residues. CDR3: CASSPMSGSYNEQFF. CDR3 DNA sequence: TGTGCCAGCAGCCCCATGAGCGGGAGTTACAATGAGCAGTTCTTC. The whole variable domain, remainder taken from reference TRBV7-2 and TRBJ2-1, is GAGVSQSPSNKVTEKGKDVELRCDPISGHTALYWYRQSLGQGLEFLIYFQGNSAPDKSGLPSDRFSAERTGGSVSTLTIQRTQQEDSAVYLCASSPMSGSYNEQFFGPGTRLTVL.

The V gene is TRBV7-9, the J gene TRBJ2-5, with a possible D match to TRBD1 (5 bases). Trimming shortened V by 0 bases and J by 2 bases, and 10 bases separated the two germline ends. Germline V CDR1 and CDR2: SEHNR, FQNEAQ (reference sequence). This CDR3 has 15 residues. The CDR3 DNA reads as TGTGCCAGCAGCTTAGCCGCAGGGTCACAAGAGACCCAGTACTTC. It specifies CASSLAAGSQETQYF.

Notes on this clone: A read error may account for a junction end that differs from germline. The rearrangement links TRBV9 to TRBJ1-2; 7 nucleotides match TRBD1. The CDR3 consists of 13 residues. Germline V gene lookup returns CDR1 SGDLS and CDR2 YYNGEE. CDR3 sequence reads: CAISVTGDDGYTF. CDR3 DNA: TGTGCCATCAGCGTAACAGGGGACGATGGCTACACCTTC.